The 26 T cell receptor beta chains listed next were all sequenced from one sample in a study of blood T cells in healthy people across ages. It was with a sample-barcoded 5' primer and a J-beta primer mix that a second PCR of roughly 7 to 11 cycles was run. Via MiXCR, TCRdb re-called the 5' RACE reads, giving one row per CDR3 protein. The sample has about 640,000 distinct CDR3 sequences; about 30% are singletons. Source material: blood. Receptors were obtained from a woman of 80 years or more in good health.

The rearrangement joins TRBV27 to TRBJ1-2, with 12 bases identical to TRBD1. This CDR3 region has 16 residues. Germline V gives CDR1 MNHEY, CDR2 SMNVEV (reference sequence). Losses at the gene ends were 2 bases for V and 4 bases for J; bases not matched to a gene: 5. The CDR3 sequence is CASSLVRDRGRYGYTF. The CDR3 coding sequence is TGTGCCAGCAGTTTAGTAAGGGACAGGGGGCGCTATGGCTACACCTTC.

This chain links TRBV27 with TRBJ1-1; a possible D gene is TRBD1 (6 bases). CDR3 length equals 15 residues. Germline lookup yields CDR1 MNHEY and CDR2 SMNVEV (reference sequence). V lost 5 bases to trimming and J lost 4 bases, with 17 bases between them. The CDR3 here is CASSLSQGGSTEAFF. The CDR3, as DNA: TGTGCCAGCAGTCTCTCACAGGGAGGGAGCACTGAAGCTTTCTTT.

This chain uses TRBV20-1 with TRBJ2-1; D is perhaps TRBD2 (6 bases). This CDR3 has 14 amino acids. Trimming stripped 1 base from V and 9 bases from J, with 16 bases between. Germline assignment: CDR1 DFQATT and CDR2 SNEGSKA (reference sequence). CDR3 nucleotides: TGCAGTGCTAGAGCGGTTAGCGGTGGGTTTGAGCAGTTCTTC. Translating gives CSARAVSGGFEQFF.

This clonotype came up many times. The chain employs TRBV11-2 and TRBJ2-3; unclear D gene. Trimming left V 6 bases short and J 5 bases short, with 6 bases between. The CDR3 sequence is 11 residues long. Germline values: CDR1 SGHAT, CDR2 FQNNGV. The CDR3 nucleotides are TGTGCCAGCAGGAAGGGAGATACGCAGTATTTT. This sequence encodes CASRKGDTQYF.

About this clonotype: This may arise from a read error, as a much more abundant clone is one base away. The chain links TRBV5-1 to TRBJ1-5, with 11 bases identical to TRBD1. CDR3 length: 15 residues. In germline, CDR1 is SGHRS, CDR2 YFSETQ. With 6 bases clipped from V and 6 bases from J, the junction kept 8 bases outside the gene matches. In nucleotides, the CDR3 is TGCGCCAGCAACCCAGGACAGGGGGCGGGTCAGCCCCAGCATTTT. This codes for CASNPGQGAGQPQHF.

In DNA, the CDR3 is TGTGCCAGCAGCTTAGTCGGCAGGGAGGGCTCCTACGAGCAGTACTTC. Protein product: CASSLVGREGSYEQYF. V gene TRBV7-9 combines with J gene TRBJ2-7; 7 nucleotides agree with TRBD2. Germline assignment: CDR1 SEHNR and CDR2 FQNEAQ (reference sequence). This CDR3 is 16 amino acids long. With 1 base clipped from V and 0 bases from J, the junction kept 6 bases outside the gene matches.

As DNA, the CDR3 is TGTGCCAGCAGTTCCTTCGGGATAAACACTGAAGCTTTCTTT. This encodes CASSSFGINTEAFF. The rearrangement joins TRBV6-2 or TRBV6-3 to TRBJ1-1; no clear D. V was pared by 4 bases and J by 2 bases, with 11 bases between. Germline lookup yields CDR1 MNHEY and CDR2 SVGEGT. This CDR3 is built from 14 residues.

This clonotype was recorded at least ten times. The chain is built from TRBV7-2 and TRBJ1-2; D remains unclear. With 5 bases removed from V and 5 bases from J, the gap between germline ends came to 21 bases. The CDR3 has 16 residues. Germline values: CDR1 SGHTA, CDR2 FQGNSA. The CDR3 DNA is TGTGCCAGCAGCCTAAGTTCGGCTAGCGGCGTGTATGGCTACACCTTC. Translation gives CASSLSSASGVYGYTF.

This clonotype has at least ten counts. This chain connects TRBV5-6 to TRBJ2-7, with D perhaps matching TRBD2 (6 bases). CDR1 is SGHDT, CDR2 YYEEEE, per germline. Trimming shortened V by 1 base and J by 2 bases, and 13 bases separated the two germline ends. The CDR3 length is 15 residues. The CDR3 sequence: CASSLRTSSAYEQYF. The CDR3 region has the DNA TGTGCCAGCAGCTTGCGAACTAGCAGCGCCTACGAGCAGTACTTC.

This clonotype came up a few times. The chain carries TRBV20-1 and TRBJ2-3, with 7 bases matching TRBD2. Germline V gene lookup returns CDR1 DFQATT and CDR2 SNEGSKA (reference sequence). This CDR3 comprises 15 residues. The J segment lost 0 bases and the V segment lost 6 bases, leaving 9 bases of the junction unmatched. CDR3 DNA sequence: TGCAGTGCCGGGGGGTCTGGCGGGAGCACAGATACGCAGTATTTT. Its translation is CSAGGSGGSTDTQYF.

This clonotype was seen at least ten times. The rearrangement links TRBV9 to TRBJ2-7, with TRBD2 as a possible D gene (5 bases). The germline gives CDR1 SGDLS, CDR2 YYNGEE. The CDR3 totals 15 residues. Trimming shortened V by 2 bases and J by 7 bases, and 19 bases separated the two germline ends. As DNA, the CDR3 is TGTGCCAGCAGCGTTAGTGTGGTCTCCTCGGGAGAGCAGTACTTC. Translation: CASSVSVVSSGEQYF.

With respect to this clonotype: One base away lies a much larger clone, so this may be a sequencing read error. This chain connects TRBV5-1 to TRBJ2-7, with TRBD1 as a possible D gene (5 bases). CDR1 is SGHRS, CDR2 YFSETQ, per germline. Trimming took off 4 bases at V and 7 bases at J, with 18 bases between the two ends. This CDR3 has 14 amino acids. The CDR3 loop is CASSITGSLNEQYF. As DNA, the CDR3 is TGCGCCAGCAGCATAACAGGATCCCTCAATGAGCAGTACTTC.

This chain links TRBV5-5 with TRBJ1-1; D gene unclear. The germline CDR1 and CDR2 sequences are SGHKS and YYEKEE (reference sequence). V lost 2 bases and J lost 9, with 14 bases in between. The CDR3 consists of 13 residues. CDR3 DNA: TGTGCCAGCAGCTTATCCGAGGGCTTTAAAGCTTTCTTT. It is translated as CASSLSEGFKAFF.

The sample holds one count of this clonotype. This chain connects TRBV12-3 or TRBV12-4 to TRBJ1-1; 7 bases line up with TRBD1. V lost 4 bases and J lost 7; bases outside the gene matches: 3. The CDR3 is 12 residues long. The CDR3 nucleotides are TGTGCCAGCAGTTCCGGGACAGTTGAAGCTTTCTTT. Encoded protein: CASSSGTVEAFF.

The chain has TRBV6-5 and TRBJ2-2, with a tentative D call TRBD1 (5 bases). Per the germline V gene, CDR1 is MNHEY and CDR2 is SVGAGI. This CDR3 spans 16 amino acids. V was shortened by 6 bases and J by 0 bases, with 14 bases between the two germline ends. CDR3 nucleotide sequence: TGTGCCAGCAGCCCGGCCCGACAGACGAACACCGGGGAGCTGTTTTTT. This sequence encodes CASSPARQTNTGELFF.

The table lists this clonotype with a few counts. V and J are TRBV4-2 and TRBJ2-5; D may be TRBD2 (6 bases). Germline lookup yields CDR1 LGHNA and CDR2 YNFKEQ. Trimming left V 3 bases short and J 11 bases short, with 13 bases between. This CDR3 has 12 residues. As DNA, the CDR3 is TGTGCCAGCAGCCAGGCTACGGGGGAGCAGTACTTC. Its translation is CASSQATGEQYF.

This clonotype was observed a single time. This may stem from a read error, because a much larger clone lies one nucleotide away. The CDR3 nucleotides read TGTGCCAGCAGCTCCCATTGGACTAATGAAAAACGGTTTTTT. It encodes CASSSHWTNEKRFF. The chain joins TRBV7-2 to TRBJ1-4, with D hard to call. The V gene's germline CDR1 is SGHTA and CDR2 FQGNSA. The CDR3 runs to 14 residues.

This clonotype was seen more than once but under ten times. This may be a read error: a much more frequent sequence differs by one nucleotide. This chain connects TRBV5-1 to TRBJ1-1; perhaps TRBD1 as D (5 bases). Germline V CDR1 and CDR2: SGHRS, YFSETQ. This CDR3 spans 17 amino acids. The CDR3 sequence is CAGSQGRLFGQNTEAFF. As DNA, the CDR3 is TGCGCCGGCAGCCAGGGTCGGCTCTTCGGACAGAACACTGAAGCTTTCTTT.

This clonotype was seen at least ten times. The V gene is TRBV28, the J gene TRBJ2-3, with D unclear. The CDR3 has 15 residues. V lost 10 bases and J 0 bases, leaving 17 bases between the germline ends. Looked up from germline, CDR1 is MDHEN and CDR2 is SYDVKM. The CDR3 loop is CATTRVFASTDTQYF. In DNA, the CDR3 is TGTGCCACCACCCGGGTATTCGCTAGCACAGATACGCAGTATTTT.

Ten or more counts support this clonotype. CDR3 loop: CASSHLRDSNNEQFF. The CDR3 nucleotides are TGCGCCAGCAGCCACCTGCGGGACAGTAACAATGAGCAGTTCTTC. V usage is TRBV4-1 and J usage is TRBJ2-1, with D possibly matching TRBD1 (7 bases). The CDR3 runs 15 residues. Trimming took 3 bases from V and 5 from J, leaving 14 bases between them. Germline-derived CDR1 and CDR2 are MGHRA and YSYEKL.

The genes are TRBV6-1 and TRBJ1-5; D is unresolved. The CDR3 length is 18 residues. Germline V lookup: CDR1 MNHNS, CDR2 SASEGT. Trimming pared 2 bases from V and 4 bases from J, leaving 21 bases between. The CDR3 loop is CASSEKGLRGAWNQPQHF. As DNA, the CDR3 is TGTGCCAGCAGTGAAAAGGGCTTACGGGGTGCTTGGAATCAGCCCCAGCATTTT.

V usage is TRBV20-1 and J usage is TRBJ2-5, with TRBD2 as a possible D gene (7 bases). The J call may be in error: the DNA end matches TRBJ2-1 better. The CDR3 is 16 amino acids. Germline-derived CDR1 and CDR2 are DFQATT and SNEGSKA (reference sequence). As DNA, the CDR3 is TGCAGTGCGCCACCGACGGGGGGCGGATCCAGGGAGACCCAGTTCTTC. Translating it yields CSAPPTGGGSRETQFF.

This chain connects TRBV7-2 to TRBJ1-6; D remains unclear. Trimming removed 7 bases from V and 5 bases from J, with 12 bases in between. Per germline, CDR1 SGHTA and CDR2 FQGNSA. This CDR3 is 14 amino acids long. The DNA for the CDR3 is TGTGCCAGCAAAATAGACACCGATAATTCACCCCTCCACTTT. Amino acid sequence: CASKIDTDNSPLHF.

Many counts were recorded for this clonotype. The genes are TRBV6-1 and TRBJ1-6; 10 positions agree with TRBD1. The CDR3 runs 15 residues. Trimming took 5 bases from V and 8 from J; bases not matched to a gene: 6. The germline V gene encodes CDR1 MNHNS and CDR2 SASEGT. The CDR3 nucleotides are TGTGCCAGCAGTTTTACCGGGACAGGGGATTCACCCCTCCACTTT. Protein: CASSFTGTGDSPLHF.

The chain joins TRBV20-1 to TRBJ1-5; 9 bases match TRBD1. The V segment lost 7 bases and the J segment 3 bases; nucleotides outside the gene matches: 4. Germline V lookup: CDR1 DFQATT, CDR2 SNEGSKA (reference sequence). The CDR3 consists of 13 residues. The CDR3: CSVGQGLNQPQHF. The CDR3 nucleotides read TGCAGTGTGGGACAGGGACTCAATCAGCCCCAGCATTTT.

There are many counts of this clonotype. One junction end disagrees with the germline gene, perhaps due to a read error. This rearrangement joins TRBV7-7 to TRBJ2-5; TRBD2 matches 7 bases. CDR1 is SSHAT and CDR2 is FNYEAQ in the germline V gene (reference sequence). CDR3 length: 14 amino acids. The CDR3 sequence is CASSRDQGGETQYF. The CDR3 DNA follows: TGTGCTAGCAGCCGCGACCAGGGAGGGGAGACCCAGTACTTC.